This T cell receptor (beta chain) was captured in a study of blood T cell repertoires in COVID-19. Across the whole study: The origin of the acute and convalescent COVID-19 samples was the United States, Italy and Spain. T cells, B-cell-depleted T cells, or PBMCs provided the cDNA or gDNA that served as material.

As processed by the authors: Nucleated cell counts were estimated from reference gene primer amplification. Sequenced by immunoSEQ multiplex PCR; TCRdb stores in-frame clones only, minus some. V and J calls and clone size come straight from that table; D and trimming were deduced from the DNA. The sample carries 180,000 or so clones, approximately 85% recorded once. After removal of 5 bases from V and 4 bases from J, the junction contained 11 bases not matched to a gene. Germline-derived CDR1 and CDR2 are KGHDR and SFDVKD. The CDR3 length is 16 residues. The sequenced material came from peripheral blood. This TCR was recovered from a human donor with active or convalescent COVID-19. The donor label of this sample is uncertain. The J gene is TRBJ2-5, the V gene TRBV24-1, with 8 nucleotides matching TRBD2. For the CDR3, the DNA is TGTGCCACCAGTGGACCAGAAACTAGCGGCAGAGAGACCCAGTACTTC. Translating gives CATSGPETSGRETQYF.